This T cell receptor (beta chain) appears in the sequencing data of a study of T cell responses to AZD1222 COVID-19 vaccine. This CDR3 comprises 17 residues. CDR1 and CDR2 from the germline V gene are MRHNA and SNTAGT. V was shortened by 2 bases and J by 5 bases, with 20 bases between the two germline ends. Study results and limitations: Baseline antibody screening turned up just six seropositive AZD1222 recipients. With dominance at 160-218 and 743-854, vaccine-associated CD4 TCRs spanned spike. Repertoires were collected only later (after the peak T cell response had occurred). Close to half of all spike-specific TCRs reportedly target regions of the variants that are unmutated.

Remarks on this clone: Antigen: not known.

Repertoires were generated with immunoSEQ multiplex PCR, while TCRdb's copy carries only in-frame clones and drops some. The table shows 180,000 or so clones, with about 92% occurring only once. The chain couples TRBV6-4 to TRBJ2-3; the D gene is possibly TRBD2 (6 bases). This receptor was taken from an adult who received the AZD1222 COVID-19 vaccine. The sequenced sample was peripheral blood, obtained 28 days after the second AZD1222 dose. The DNA for the CDR3 is TGTGCCAGCAGTGACGAAGGTAGCGGCCTTGGTAGAGATACGCAGTATTTT. It encodes CASSDEGSGLGRDTQYF.